This is a list of T cell receptor beta chains from one sample in a study of blood T cell repertoires in COVID-19. The method was immunoSEQ multiplex PCR; TCRdb's version includes in-frame clones alone and lacks a portion of them. The repertoire holds roughly 340,000 clones, with about nine tenths as singletons. The sample consisted of peripheral blood. These receptors all come from a woman aged 65 to 85 with COVID-19, enrolled during active disease. CDR3s include the opening cysteine and the closing phenylalanine or tryptophan. A D gene is named only where the DNA matches it firmly. Clone sizes are given selectively: once, few, many, or a class where the clone is expanded.

DNA: TGTGCCACCAGTGATTCCAGGGGCCTCAATCAGCCCCAGCATTTT
CDR3: CATSDSRGLNQPQHF
D: -
V: TRBV24-1
J: TRBJ1-5
size: -

DNA: TGTGCCAGCAGCTTAGCGGGACAGGGACACGAGCAGTACTTC
CDR3: CASSLAGQGHEQYF
D: TRBD1
V: TRBV7-9
J: TRBJ2-7
size: -

DNA: TGCGCCAGCAGCCAAGCGAGGGGAGGAGGCACTGAAGCTTTCTTT
CDR3: CASSQARGGGTEAFF
D: -
V: TRBV4-3
J: TRBJ1-1
size: once

DNA: TGTGCCAGCAGCTTAGCACGGGGGGTCTACAATGAGCAGTTCTTC
CDR3: CASSLARGVYNEQFF
D: TRBD2
V: TRBV11-2
J: TRBJ2-1
size: -

DNA: TGTGCCAGCAGTTCCGGCGGCTGGATCTCTGGAAACACCATATATTTT
CDR3: CASSSGGWISGNTIYF
D: -
V: TRBV28
J: TRBJ1-3
size: few

DNA: TGTGCCAGCACTCCTTACAGGGGATTGAACACTGAAGCTTTCTTT
CDR3: CASTPYRGLNTEAFF
D: TRBD1
V: TRBV5-8
J: TRBJ1-1
size: -

DNA: TGTGCCAGCAGCTGGGGAGCGGTTTACGAGCAGTACTTC
CDR3: CASSWGAVYEQYF
D: -
V: TRBV7-2
J: TRBJ2-7
size: once

DNA: TGCGCCAGCAGCTCAAGGGGACAGGGGGGCACTGAAGCTTTCTTT
CDR3: CASSSRGQGGTEAFF
D: TRBD1
V: TRBV5-1
J: TRBJ1-1
size: -

DNA: TGCAGCGTTGAAGGACGCGTAGCCACTGAAGCTTTCTTT
CDR3: CSVEGRVATEAFF
D: -
V: TRBV29-1
J: TRBJ1-1
size: -

DNA: TGTGCCAGCAGCTTGAGGCCGACAGACAACACCGGGGAGCTGTTTTTT
CDR3: CASSLRPTDNTGELFF
D: -
V: TRBV7-2
J: TRBJ2-2
size: -

DNA: TGCGCCAGCAGCACAGGGGACTTCGACACTGAAGCTTTCTTT
CDR3: CASSTGDFDTEAFF
D: TRBD1
V: TRBV5-1
J: TRBJ1-1
size: -

DNA: TGTGCCAGCAGGTCGGAGGCTTTAATCTCTGGAAACACCATATATTTT
CDR3: CASRSEALISGNTIYF
D: -
V: TRBV2
J: TRBJ1-3
size: -

DNA: TGTGCCAGCAGCCCCGGGACAGGGGGCCACTATGGCTACACCTTC
CDR3: CASSPGTGGHYGYTF
D: TRBD1
V: TRBV7-9
J: TRBJ1-2
size: -

DNA: TGTGCCAGCAGCCAAAGCTTGATCGGGACTAGGAAGTTCTTC
CDR3: CASSQSLIGTRKFF
D: TRBD2
V: TRBV14
J: TRBJ2-1
size: -

DNA: TGTGCCAGCAGTTACCTGAGCTCCTATAATTCACCCCTCCACTTT
CDR3: CASSYLSSYNSPLHF
D: -
V: TRBV6-5
J: TRBJ1-6
size: -

DNA: TGTGCCAGCAGCCACTTGCGGGACAGGGAAGCTTTCTTT
CDR3: CASSHLRDREAFF
D: TRBD1
V: TRBV7-9
J: TRBJ1-1
size: few

DNA: TGTGCCAGTAGGCGAGCGGGGGACAGGGTGGATCAGCCCCAGCATTTT
CDR3: CASRRAGDRVDQPQHF
D: TRBD1
V: TRBV19
J: TRBJ1-5
size: -

DNA: TGCGCCAGCAGACAGGGGGCGGGCTCTGGTGGCTACACCTTC
CDR3: CASRQGAGSGGYTF
D: TRBD1
V: TRBV4-3
J: TRBJ1-2
size: -

DNA: TGTGCCAGCAGCTCCCTACAAAGGGGCTCTTACAATGAGCAGTTCTTC
CDR3: CASSSLQRGSYNEQFF
D: -
V: TRBV11-2
J: TRBJ2-1
size: -

DNA: TGCGCCAGCAGCCAAGATCAAACAGGGTACGGCTACACCTTC
CDR3: CASSQDQTGYGYTF
D: -
V: TRBV4-1
J: TRBJ1-2
size: -

DNA: TGTGCCAGCAGATCGGGGGATTTTTATGGCTACACCTTC
CDR3: CASRSGDFYGYTF
D: -
V: TRBV6-5
J: TRBJ1-2
size: -

DNA: TGTGCCAGCAGGGGACAGGGGAGCAATCAGCCCCAGCATTTT
CDR3: CASRGQGSNQPQHF
D: TRBD1
V: TRBV27
J: TRBJ1-5
size: -

DNA: TGTGCCAGCAGTGACGACAGGCTTGCCGAGCAGTACTTC
CDR3: CASSDDRLAEQYF
D: -
V: TRBV2
J: TRBJ2-7
size: -

DNA: TGTGCCAGCTCACTTGCTCAACTTTCGAACACTGAAGCTTTCTTT
CDR3: CASSLAQLSNTEAFF
D: -
V: TRBV18
J: TRBJ1-1
size: -